The clone carrying this T cell receptor (beta chain) showed up just once. The sample originates from a study of CD8 T cells in Susac syndrome. Random hexamers were used to reverse transcribe an amount of about 0.45 to 1 ug RNA. immunoSEQ multiplex PCR amplified TCR beta CDR3 across 54 Vbeta, 13 Jbeta. TCRdb itself ran the immunoSEQ multiplex PCR reads through MiXCR, one entry per CDR3 protein. The sample contains a few hundred thousand distinct CDR3 sequences, around 96% of which appear only once. The CDR3 is 13 residues long. Germline CDR1 is SGDLS and CDR2 is YYNGEE. The ends were cut back, 3 bases at V and 7 bases at J, with 10 bases in the middle.

This receptor was obtained from a human donor with multiple sclerosis. The chain combines TRBV9 with TRBJ2-2; D remains ambiguous. The sequencing sample was made of CD4+ T cells from PBMCs. The CDR3 sequence is CASSENWLGELFF. The CDR3, as DNA: TGTGCCAGCAGCGAAAACTGGCTCGGGGAGCTGTTTTTT.